The T cell receptor beta chain described here comes from a study of OX40 agonist ivuxolimab in advanced cancers. Study findings and constraints: More expanded clones were seen, on average, in CD8+ T cells than in CD4+.

V lost 4 bases and J 5 bases, leaving 12 bases between the germline ends. Germline CDR1 SNHLY, CDR2 FYNNEI. The CDR3 length is 14 residues. The method was immunoSEQ multiplex PCR; TCRdb's version includes in-frame clones alone and lacks a portion of them. The sample has some 63,000 clones; around 89% are singletons. Notes on this clone: The antigen is undetermined.

The TCR sequence derives from an adult with an advanced solid tumor such as melanoma, head and neck, liver or kidney cancer. Sample: CD4+ or CD8+ T cells sorted from blood, taken in a trial of the OX40 agonist ivuxolimab. The rearrangement links TRBV2 to TRBJ1-5; TRBD1 might be the D (6 bases). CDR3 DNA: TGTGCCAGCAGTGTAGGGGGAGTGGATCAGCCCCAGCATTTT. Protein sequence: CASSVGGVDQPQHF.